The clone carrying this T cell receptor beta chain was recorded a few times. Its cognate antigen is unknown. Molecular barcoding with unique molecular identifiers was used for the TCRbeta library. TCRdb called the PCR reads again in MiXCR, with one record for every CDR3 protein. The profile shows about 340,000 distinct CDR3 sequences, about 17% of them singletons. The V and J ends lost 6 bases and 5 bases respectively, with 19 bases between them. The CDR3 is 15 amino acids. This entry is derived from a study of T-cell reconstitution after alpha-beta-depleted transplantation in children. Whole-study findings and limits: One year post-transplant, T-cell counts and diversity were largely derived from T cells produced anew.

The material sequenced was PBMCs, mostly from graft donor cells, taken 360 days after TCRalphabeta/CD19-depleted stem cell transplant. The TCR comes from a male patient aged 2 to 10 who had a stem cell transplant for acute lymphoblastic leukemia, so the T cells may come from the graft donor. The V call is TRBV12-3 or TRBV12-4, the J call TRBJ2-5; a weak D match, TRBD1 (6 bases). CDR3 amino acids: CASRPGTQDFETQYF. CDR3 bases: TGTGCCAGCAGACCCGGGACACAGGACTTCGAGACCCAGTACTTC.